This T cell receptor (beta chain) was obtained from a study of shared clonotypes between healthy human individuals. About the research overall: CD4 naive cells filled three plates per donor, CD4 memory three, CD8 naive two and CD8 memory one. Regarding the study as a whole: Incomplete sequencing of sorted subsets was indicated by rarefaction despite large depth. Non-shared clonotypes were found to have lower generation probabilities than the clonotypes that were shared by all four of the sorted-subset donors.

The table came from immunoSEQ multiplex PCR; TCRdb's copy has only in-frame clones and leaves some out. The data contain millions of clones, 90% to 95% of them singletons. To note about this clone: Its antigen remains unidentified.

The germline CDR1 and CDR2 sequences are MGHRA and YSYEKL. The V end lost 4 bases, the J end lost 0 bases, and 12 bases lay between the germline ends. The CDR3 length is 15 residues. Sequenced input: naive CD4+ T cells sorted from blood. Stated subset: CD45RA+ positively selected. The receptor was derived from a man between 18 and 35 years old in good health. The V gene is TRBV4-1, the J gene TRBJ1-1; D remains ambiguous. The CDR3 reads CASSRNRVLNTEAFF. As DNA, the CDR3 is TGCGCCAGCAGCCGAAACCGGGTCCTGAACACTGAAGCTTTCTTT.